One sample yielded the 19 T cell receptor beta chains listed below, sequenced in a study of T cell responses to AZD1222 COVID-19 vaccine. The assay was immunoSEQ multiplex PCR, and TCRdb's table has in-frame clones only and misses some. The sample contains over 130,000 clones, approximately 92% of which appear only once. Sequencing was performed on peripheral blood, taken 28 days after the second AZD1222 dose. These receptors came from an adult who received the AZD1222 COVID-19 vaccine.

This chain links TRBV11-2 with TRBJ2-3, with D perhaps TRBD1 or TRBD2 (5 bases each). Trimming left V 2 bases short and J 0 bases short, with 12 bases between. This CDR3 has 16 residues. Per germline, CDR1 SGHAT and CDR2 FQNNGV. CDR3 sequence reads: CASSLMGPSSTDTQYF. CDR3 sequence (DNA): TGTGCCAGCAGCTTAATGGGACCGTCTAGCACAGATACGCAGTATTTT.

Only one count was recorded for this clone. V and J are TRBV5-5 and TRBJ1-1; a possible D gene is TRBD1 (5 bases). Germline lookup yields CDR1 SGHKS and CDR2 YYEKEE (reference sequence). The CDR3 length is 13 residues. The germline V and J ends were trimmed by 2 bases and 2 bases, with 7 bases remaining between them. The CDR3 here is CASSFQGNTEAFF. Written as DNA, the CDR3 is TGTGCCAGCAGCTTCCAGGGTAACACTGAAGCTTTCTTT.

The chain uses TRBV6-5 and TRBJ1-1, with D tentatively TRBD1 (6 bases). The V end was cut by 0 bases, the J end by 5 bases, with 10 bases between. This CDR3 has 14 amino acids. Germline-derived CDR1 and CDR2 are MNHEY and SVGAGI. The CDR3, as DNA: TGTGCCAGCAGTTACTCTTGGGACAAAACTGAAGCTTTCTTT. Amino acid sequence: CASSYSWDKTEAFF.

This clone was counted a few times. The chain uses TRBV5-1 and TRBJ1-5, with TRBD1 identical over 7 bases. With V trimmed by 3 bases and J by 8 bases, 5 bases remained unmatched. CDR3 size: 13 residues. CDR1 SGHRS and CDR2 YFSETQ come from the germline V gene. The CDR3 region has the DNA TGCGCCAGCAGCTCTACAGGGGATAAGCCCCAGCATTTT. Translation: CASSSTGDKPQHF.

V usage is TRBV11-2 and J usage is TRBJ2-4; possible D gene TRBD1, 5 bases. With 4 bases removed from V and 9 bases from J, the gap between germline ends came to 10 bases. Germline lookup yields CDR1 SGHAT and CDR2 FQNNGV. The CDR3 is 12 amino acids. CDR3 loop: CASSSGQTIQYF. In DNA form, the CDR3 reads TGTGCCAGCAGCTCAGGACAAACCATTCAGTACTTC.

This chain links TRBV27 with TRBJ2-1; the match to TRBD2 covers 8 bases. Germline V gives CDR1 MNHEY, CDR2 SMNVEV (reference sequence). V lost 5 bases, J lost 4 bases, and 7 bases stayed unmatched. The CDR3 has 15 residues. CDR3 sequence reads: CASSPSGSRYNEQFF. In DNA form, the CDR3 reads TGTGCCAGCAGTCCCAGCGGGAGTCGATACAATGAGCAGTTCTTC.

This clone was detected only a few times. The rearrangement uses TRBV5-1 and TRBJ1-6; D uncertain. CDR3 length: 17 residues. CDR1 is SGHRS, CDR2 YFSETQ, per germline. V gave up 0 bases and J gave up 0 bases, with 10 bases separating them. CDR3 DNA sequence: TGCGCCAGCAGCTTGGAGCCTCAGAGCTCCTATAATTCACCCCTCCACTTT. Amino acid sequence: CASSLEPQSSYNSPLHF. Full variable domain (missing parts from reference TRBV5-1 and TRBJ1-6): KAGVTQTPRYLIKTRGQQVTLSCSPISGHRSVSWYQQTPGQGLQFLFEYFSETQRNKGNFPGRFSGRQFSNSRSEMNVSTLELGDSALYLCASSLEPQSSYNSPLHFGNGTRLTVT.

This chain links TRBV10-1 with TRBJ2-2, with 14 bases matching TRBD2. V trimming: 6 bases; J trimming: 5 bases; junction bases outside the gene matches: 11. The CDR3 covers 18 residues. The germline CDR1 and CDR2 sequences are WNHNN and SYGVQD (reference sequence). This CDR3 reads CASSGGGLAGDWTGELFF. The CDR3 nucleotides are TGCGCCAGCAGCGGAGGGGGACTAGCGGGAGATTGGACCGGGGAGCTGTTTTTT.

The rearrangement uses TRBV5-4 and TRBJ2-7; 8 positions match TRBD2. The germline gives CDR1 SGHNT, CDR2 YYREEE (reference sequence). V gave up 4 bases and J gave up 3 bases; unmatched junction bases: 12. The CDR3 contains 16 residues. Here the CDR3 reads CASSPGASGYGYEQYF. The CDR3 DNA reads TGTGCCAGCAGCCCCGGGGCTAGCGGGTATGGCTACGAGCAGTACTTC.

The CDR3 spells CASAIRLAGGYEQFF. CDR3 DNA: TGTGCCAGCGCCATTCGACTAGCGGGAGGGTATGAGCAGTTCTTC. The chain joins TRBV2 to TRBJ2-1, with 14 bases identical to TRBD2. CDR3 size: 15 residues. Trimming at V came to 8 bases and at J to 8 bases, leaving 8 bases not matched to a gene. Germline CDR1 is SNHLY and CDR2 is FYNNEI.

The CDR3 loop is CASSQAHGGEQYF. The CDR3 region has the DNA TGTGCCAGCAGCCAAGCTCATGGAGGCGAGCAGTACTTC. The rearrangement uses TRBV3-1 (or the pseudogene TRBV3-2) and TRBJ2-7; maybe TRBD2 (5 bases). Per the germline V gene, CDR1 is LGHDT and CDR2 is YNNKEL (reference sequence). The CDR3 has 13 amino acids. Trimming took 1 base from V and 6 from J, leaving 10 bases between them.

The rearrangement links TRBV7-9 to TRBJ2-1; D unclear. Trimming cost V 0 bases and J 6 bases, with 3 bases left between them. Germline V gene data show CDR1 as SEHNR and CDR2 as FQNEAQ (reference sequence). The CDR3 runs 12 residues. The CDR3 spells CASSLAPNEQFF. The CDR3 nucleotides read TGTGCCAGCAGCTTAGCTCCCAATGAGCAGTTCTTC.

The rearrangement joins TRBV12-5 to TRBJ2-2; the D gene is possibly TRBD2 (5 bases). CDR3 length: 18 amino acids. The germline V gene has CDR1 LGHNT and CDR2 FRNRAP. With 0 bases removed from V and 0 bases from J, the gap between germline ends came to 14 bases. CDR3 DNA sequence: TGTGCTAGTGGTTTGGTTCTACGCGGGCTAGCGAACACCGGGGAGCTGTTTTTT. This translates into CASGLVLRGLANTGELFF.

For this clone: In the same sample, other DNA sequences code for this CDR3. The gene calls are TRBV20-1 and TRBJ1-5; no firm D call. The CDR3 extends over 13 amino acids. V shed 3 bases and J shed 3 bases, with 9 bases lying between them. Germline values: CDR1 DFQATT, CDR2 SNEGSKA (reference sequence). The CDR3 spells CSASLGLNQPQHF. CDR3 nucleotides: TGCAGTGCTAGTCTGGGTCTCAATCAGCCCCAGCATTTT.

Many counts were recorded for this clone. The chain has TRBV11-2 and TRBJ2-5; TRBD2 might be the D (5 bases). Between the trimmed V and J ends, which lost 5 bases and 2 bases, there was a span of 12 bases. CDR1 and CDR2 from the germline V gene are SGHAT and FQNNGV. This CDR3 has 14 amino acids. The CDR3 here is CASSPLPGQETQYF. For the CDR3, the DNA is TGTGCCAGCAGCCCACTCCCGGGACAAGAGACCCAGTACTTC.

V usage is TRBV7-9 and J usage is TRBJ2-5; the D call may be TRBD1 or TRBD2 (6 bases each). The germline CDR1 and CDR2 sequences are SEHNR and FQNEAQ (reference sequence). V was clipped by 3 bases and J by 5 bases, with 13 bases between them. The CDR3 length is 14 residues. CDR3 in amino acids: CASSFRGAEETQYF. CDR3 DNA sequence: TGTGCCAGCAGCTTTAGGGGGGCTGAGGAGACCCAGTACTTC.

The chain couples TRBV5-1 to TRBJ1-2; 7 nucleotides agree with TRBD1. CDR1 is SGHRS and CDR2 is YFSETQ in the germline V gene. The CDR3 spans 15 residues. The V gene end was trimmed by 4 bases and the J gene end by 7 bases; junction bases not matched to a gene: 13. The CDR3 nucleotides are TGCGCCAGCAGCCAGAGACAGGGATCAGTAGCTGGCTACACCTTC. Translated: CASSQRQGSVAGYTF. The full variable domain, its missing parts supplied by reference TRBV5-1 and TRBJ1-2, is KAGVTQTPRYLIKTRGQQVTLSCSPISGHRSVSWYQQTPGQGLQFLFEYFSETQRNKGNFPGRFSGRQFSNSRSEMNVSTLELGDSALYLCASSQRQGSVAGYTFGSGTRLTVV.

Written as DNA, the CDR3 is TGCGCCAGCAGCGAACAGGGAGACGGCACCGGGGAGCTGTTTTTT. Translated, it gives CASSEQGDGTGELFF. This chain links TRBV5-1 with TRBJ2-2; perhaps TRBD1 as D (6 bases). Germline CDR1 reads SGHRS; CDR2 reads YFSETQ. This CDR3 region has 15 residues. Trimming removed 4 bases from V and 4 bases from J, with 14 bases in between.

The rearrangement uses TRBV11-2 and TRBJ2-7, with a weak D call TRBD1 (5 bases). Trimming cost V 1 base and J 2 bases, with 6 bases left between them. CDR3 length equals 13 residues. CDR1 is SGHAT and CDR2 is FQNNGV in the germline V gene. The CDR3 DNA reads TGTGCCAGCAGCTTAGGACAGACCTACGAGCAGTACTTC. Translation gives CASSLGQTYEQYF.